Listed below are T cell receptor beta chains from one sample, sequenced in a study of PD-1 blockade in classical Hodgkin lymphoma. Data came from immunoSEQ multiplex PCR; TCRdb stores just in-frame clones and leaves some out. Here the sample spans about 90,000 clones, about nine tenths being singletons. The specimen was peripheral blood mononuclear cells (PBMCs), collected before the fourth cycle of nivolumab. Source of these receptors: a human donor with classical Hodgkin lymphoma. Each CDR3 is given with its conserved first and last residue.

CDR3: CSAILLDGQHF
V: TRBV20-1
J: TRBJ1-5
length: 11

CDR3: CASSPGPDSPLHF
V: TRBV7-9
J: TRBJ1-6
length: 13

CDR3: CASSRGTGGTYGYTF
V: TRBV6-5
J: TRBJ1-2
length: 15

CDR3: CASSTGLAGIQETQYF
V: TRBV5-8
J: TRBJ2-5
length: 16

CDR3: CASSFDSLDTGELFF
V: TRBV5-1
J: TRBJ2-2
length: 15

CDR3: CASSWVSLGQGPNYGYTF
V: TRBV27
J: TRBJ1-2
length: 18

CDR3: CASSTGQGNRRNTIYF
V: TRBV13
J: TRBJ1-3
length: 16

CDR3: CASSLASGVDTQYF
V: TRBV7-8
J: TRBJ2-3
length: 14

CDR3: CATSRDSGVKGNIQYF
V: TRBV15
J: TRBJ2-4
length: 16

CDR3: CSVEGREGWAGANVLTF
V: TRBV29-1
J: TRBJ2-6
length: 17

CDR3: CASSVASGGYNEQFF
V: TRBV9
J: TRBJ2-1
length: 15

CDR3: CASSAVGDRGPSEQYF
V: TRBV9
J: -
length: 16

CDR3: CASSLDEMNTEAFF
V: TRBV7-3
J: TRBJ1-1
length: 14

CDR3: CASSPRDLNQPQHF
V: TRBV7-2
J: TRBJ1-5
length: 14

CDR3: CASSGFGAGSMGEQYF
V: TRBV5-1
J: TRBJ2-7
length: 16

CDR3: CASSATTVLWGYTF
V: TRBV7-9
J: TRBJ1-2
length: 14

CDR3: CASSTTGYGYTF
V: TRBV5-1
J: TRBJ1-2
length: 12

CDR3: CASTVGTGSIVNSPLHF
V: TRBV10-2
J: TRBJ1-6
length: 17

CDR3: CASSSGLAGGQDTQYF
V: TRBV7-2
J: TRBJ2-3
length: 16